These 14 T cell receptor beta chains were sequenced from one sample in a study of T cells in Graves' hyperthyroidism and ophthalmopathy. RNA transcripts gave rise to amplified TCR beta CDR3 regions. HTBI primers drove first-round RT-PCR of the TCR CDR3. TCRdb used MiXCR to reprocess the multiplex PCR reads, holding one entry per CDR3 protein. The table includes some 700,000 distinct CDR3 sequences, approximately 15% detected once. Source material: blood. These receptors were collected from a man aged 45-65 years with Graves' hyperthyroidism.

The chain is built from TRBV2 and TRBJ2-7, with TRBD2 matching over 7 bases. The CDR3 covers 13 residues. The germline V gene encodes CDR1 SNHLY and CDR2 FYNNEI. The J segment lost 7 bases and the V segment lost 8 bases, leaving 11 bases of the junction unmatched. CDR3 amino acids: CASSEAGVGEQYF. CDR3 DNA sequence: TGTGCCAGCTCAGAGGCGGGAGTTGGGGAGCAGTACTTC.

This clonotype was found a few times. V gene TRBV24-1 combines with J gene TRBJ1-1; D may be TRBD1 (6 bases). V lost 4 bases to trimming and J lost 2 bases, with 16 bases between them. Germline CDR1 KGHDR, CDR2 SFDVKD. The CDR3 sequence is 16 residues long. The CDR3 nucleotides read TGTGCCACCAGTGAAGGGAGCAGGGGAGACAACACTGAAGCTTTCTTT. Translation: CATSEGSRGDNTEAFF.

The chain combines TRBV27 with TRBJ1-4; possible D gene TRBD1, 6 bases. Germline V gene sequence: CDR1 MNHEY, CDR2 SMNVEV (reference sequence). Trimming stripped 5 bases from V and 6 bases from J, with 13 bases between. This CDR3 has 14 amino acids. The CDR3 region has the DNA TGTGCCAGCAGTCCAGGGGTTTCGTATGAAAAACTGTTTTTT. Translated: CASSPGVSYEKLFF. Using reference TRBV27 and TRBJ1-4 for the parts outside the CDR3, the full variable domain is EAQVTQNPRYLITVTGKKLTVTCSQNMNHEYMSWYRQDPGLGLRQIYYSMNVEVTDKGDVPEGYKVSRKEKRNFPLILESPSPNQTSLYFCASSPGVSYEKLFFGSGTQLSVL.

This clonotype came up a few times. J is TRBJ2-1 and V is TRBV29-1; D is undetermined. CDR3 length: 14 amino acids. Trimming stripped 2 bases from V and 2 bases from J, with 10 bases between. Per the germline V gene, CDR1 is SQVTM and CDR2 is ANQGSEA. The CDR3 nucleotides are TGCAGCGTTGAAAAAGTAGAGACCTACAATGAGCAGTTCTTC. This encodes CSVEKVETYNEQFF.

The CDR3 is CASSFGTGRNEKLFF. DNA for the CDR3: TGCGCCAGCAGTTTCGGGACAGGGAGGAATGAAAAACTGTTTTTT. This chain connects TRBV5-1 to TRBJ1-4; 9 nucleotides line up with TRBD1. With V trimmed by 5 bases and J by 5 bases, 7 bases remained unmatched. CDR1 and CDR2 (germline): SGHRS, YFSETQ. This CDR3 has 15 amino acids.

This clonotype was detected many times. The chain joins TRBV20-1 to TRBJ2-7; 7 bases fit TRBD1. Germline CDR1 and CDR2: DFQATT and SNEGSKA (reference sequence). Trimming took 5 bases from V and 2 from J; bases not matched to a gene: 12. The CDR3 length is 15 residues. The CDR3 sequence is CSARQQGSLAYEQYF. Here the CDR3 DNA reads TGCAGTGCTCGACAACAGGGGAGTTTAGCCTACGAGCAGTACTTC.

This clonotype was counted between two and nine times. The chain combines TRBV5-1 with TRBJ2-2; no definite D call. The germline V gene encodes CDR1 SGHRS and CDR2 YFSETQ. V shed 2 bases and J shed 3 bases, with 11 bases lying between them. The CDR3 consists of 15 residues. The DNA of the CDR3 is TGCGCCAGCAGCTTTTCGTCCGGATACACCGGGGAGCTGTTTTTT. Its protein product is CASSFSSGYTGELFF.

This clonotype has at least ten counts. The V call is TRBV10-3, the J call TRBJ2-7; D remains unclear. This CDR3 has 13 amino acids. CDR1 and CDR2 (germline): ENHRY, SYGVKD. V shed 3 bases and J shed 5 bases, with 11 bases lying between them. The CDR3 here is CAISEEDAHEQYF. The CDR3 bases are TGTGCCATCAGTGAAGAGGATGCCCACGAGCAGTACTTC.

This chain uses TRBV11-2 with TRBJ2-5; weak D call: TRBD1 (5 bases). This CDR3 is 17 amino acids long. V lost 0 bases and J lost 4, with 18 bases in between. The germline CDR1 and CDR2 sequences are SGHAT and FQNNGV. The CDR3 protein is CASSLEGADVARETQYF. The DNA for the CDR3 is TGTGCCAGCAGCTTAGAAGGGGCAGATGTAGCTAGAGAGACCCAGTACTTC.

This clonotype was recorded at least ten times. J is TRBJ1-5 and V is TRBV2; TRBD1 is a possible D gene (5 bases). CDR1 is SNHLY and CDR2 is FYNNEI in the germline V gene. V was trimmed by 1 base and J by 4 bases, leaving 14 bases between them. This CDR3 region has 16 residues. The CDR3 spells CASSEVTGGGNQPQHF. CDR3 nucleotides: TGTGCCAGCAGTGAAGTTACAGGAGGCGGGAATCAGCCCCAGCATTTT.

This clonotype was recorded many times. V usage is TRBV5-1 and J usage is TRBJ2-7, with D perhaps given as TRBD1 or TRBD2 (5 bases each). The CDR3 is made up of 13 amino acids. V was trimmed by 5 bases and J by 5 bases, leaving 14 bases between them. Germline CDR1 SGHRS, CDR2 YFSETQ. As DNA, the CDR3 is TGCGCCAGCAGTGTTGGGGGTCACCACGAGCAGTACTTC. Its translation is CASSVGGHHEQYF.

The V gene is TRBV7-2, the J gene TRBJ2-7; D may be TRBD2 (5 bases). The CDR3 totals 15 residues. Trimming pared 5 bases from V and 1 base from J, leaving 15 bases between. In germline, CDR1 is SGHTA, CDR2 FQGNSA. The CDR3 DNA follows: TGTGCCAGCAGCGGGGAGCTAGAACGGTCCTACGAGCAGTACTTC. Its translation is CASSGELERSYEQYF.

The chain is built from TRBV5-1 and TRBJ1-2; tentative D call: TRBD1 (5 bases). CDR3 size: 16 residues. The V and J ends lost 3 bases and 2 bases respectively, with 17 bases between them. Germline values: CDR1 SGHRS, CDR2 YFSETQ. CDR3 in amino acids: CASSYKDDWGNYGYTF. As DNA, the CDR3 is TGCGCCAGCAGCTACAAGGATGACTGGGGGAACTATGGCTACACCTTC.

This clonotype has at least ten counts. V and J are TRBV30 and TRBJ1-6, with D perhaps matching TRBD1 (6 bases). This CDR3 contains 15 residues. V was shortened by 2 bases and J by 6 bases, with 14 bases between the two germline ends. Germline V gene data show CDR1 as GTSNPN and CDR2 as SVGIG (reference sequence). The CDR3: CAWSFTGNSNSPLHF. CDR3 in DNA: TGTGCCTGGAGTTTCACAGGGAACTCTAATTCACCCCTCCACTTT.